The sample holds a few counts of the clone carrying this T cell receptor (beta chain). The source of the sample is a study of blood T cell repertoires in COVID-19. Background on the study: Samples representing acute and convalescent COVID-19 were sourced from the United States, Italy and Spain.

The germline V gene has CDR1 SGDLS and CDR2 YYNGEE. This CDR3 has 15 residues. The junction had 13 bases not matched to a gene; V was cut back by 3 bases and J by 10 bases. The table came from immunoSEQ multiplex PCR; TCRdb's copy has only in-frame clones and leaves some out. Of 350,000 or so clones in the sample, around 87% are singletons; the top ten hold 6.5%. The sequence derives from a man between 18 and 29 years old with active or convalescent COVID-19. The sequenced sample consisted of peripheral blood. The chain has TRBV9 and TRBJ2-1, with TRBD2 identical over 7 bases. The CDR3 is CASSGEAGGSVEQFF. The CDR3 region has the DNA TGTGCCAGCAGCGGGGAAGCGGGCGGGAGCGTCGAGCAGTTCTTC.